Listed below are T cell receptor beta chains from one sample, sequenced in a study of T cells in localized non-small cell lung cancer. Data came from immunoSEQ multiplex PCR; TCRdb stores just in-frame clones and leaves some out. The sample holds about 11,000 clones, around 85% seen once. The specimen comprised peripheral blood, sampled before any cancer treatment. The origin of the receptors is a male donor older than 55 with stage I lung adenocarcinoma. Both conserved end residues are part of each CDR3. D genes are given only for firm matches. Clone size appears in some rows only: once, few, many, or a class for an expanded clone.

d_gene,j_gene,v_gene,abundance,CDR3nt,CDR3aa
NA,TRBJ1-6,TRBV2,NA,TGTGCCAGCAGTGCGATGTATAATTCACCCCTCCACTTT,CASSAMYNSPLHF
TRBD1,TRBJ1-1,TRBV10-3,NA,TGTGCCATCAGAGGGACAGGGGGCATTTACACTGAAGCTTTCTTT,CAIRGTGGIYTEAFF
TRBD1,TRBJ2-3,TRBV7-8,NA,TGTGCCAGCAGCCCAAGAGACAGGGGTAGTACAGATACGCAGTATTTT,CASSPRDRGSTDTQYF
NA,TRBJ1-1,TRBV14,NA,TGTGCCAGCAGCCAAGTTCGGTCTATGGGGACTGAAGCTTTCTTT,CASSQVRSMGTEAFF
TRBD1,TRBJ2-7,TRBV5-1,medium-sized,TGCGCCAGCAGCTTGGACCGACAGGGGGCCACCTACGAGCAGTACTTC,CASSLDRQGATYEQYF
NA,TRBJ2-2,TRBV29-1,NA,TGCAGCGTTGGGTTAGCGACAGGCCCCGGGGAGCTGTTTTTT,CSVGLATGPGELFF
NA,TRBJ1-5,TRBV7-2,NA,TGTGCCAGCAGCTTAGAATCGGGTCAGCCCCAGCATTTT,CASSLESGQPQHF
TRBD1,TRBJ1-1,TRBV4-3,NA,TGCGCCAGCAGCCAGAGCACAGGGGTAGCTGAAGCTTTCTTT,CASSQSTGVAEAFF
NA,TRBJ1-2,TRBV7-9,NA,TGTGCCAGCAGCTTAGAAGGGTATGGCTACACCTTC,CASSLEGYGYTF
TRBD1,TRBJ1-2,TRBV28,NA,TGTGCCAGCAGTTTATGGCAGGGGGTGAGGTATGGCTACACCTTC,CASSLWQGVRYGYTF
TRBD1,TRBJ1-1,TRBV19,NA,TGTGCCAGTAGTTCCTCGGACAGGGGAACCACTGAAGCTTTCTTT,CASSSSDRGTTEAFF
NA,TRBJ2-7,TRBV27,few,TGTGCCAGCACTCTCAGGGCAGACAGGAGCTACGAGCAGTACTTC,CASTLRADRSYEQYF
NA,TRBJ1-1,TRBV27,NA,TGTGCCAGCAGTTTATGGGCAGCCTCGAACACTGAAGCTTTCTTT,CASSLWAASNTEAFF
TRBD2,TRBJ2-5,TRBV11-2,NA,TGTGCCAGCAGCTCCTACCGGACTAGCGGGGAACAAGAGACCCAGTACTTC,CASSSYRTSGEQETQYF
NA,TRBJ2-3,TRBV7-2,NA,TGTGCCAGCAGCTTAGTGCTGGGCGCGCAGTATTTT,CASSLVLGAQYF
NA,TRBJ1-6,TRBV30,few,TGTGCCTGGAGTCCCGGTTGGTCGAGTTCACCCCTCCACTTT,CAWSPGWSSSPLHF
NA,TRBJ2-5,TRBV19,NA,TGTGCCAGTAGTATACAGGGGACACAGTACTTC,CASSIQGTQYF
NA,TRBJ1-4,TRBV28,NA,TGTGCCAGCACGGGTCCGACTAATGAAAAACTGTTTTTT,CASTGPTNEKLFF
NA,TRBJ1-1,TRBV10-3,NA,TGTGCCATCAGTGAGTCAACAGCCGTGAACACTGAAGCTTTCTTT,CAISESTAVNTEAFF
TRBD2,TRBJ2-7,TRBV27,NA,TGTGCCAGCAGTTTAGGTTCAGCGGGGGGCTACGAGCAGTACTTC,CASSLGSAGGYEQYF